The 7 T cell receptor beta chains in this list originate from one sample, sequenced in a study of metastatic and nonmetastatic thyroid tumors. Treatment of any kind had been given to no patient before thyroid surgery. TCRdb re-called clones via MiXCR from the PCR reads. The sample lists more than 20,000 clones, about 25% occurring once. Input material: tumor tissue. These receptors were collected from a female donor with papillary thyroid cancer or a benign thyroid nodule (not recorded which). Some clones in this sample may be carry-over from other donors' samples.

The rearrangement joins TRBV4-3 to TRBJ2-7, with 14 bases matching TRBD2. The J segment lost 2 bases and the V segment lost 3 bases, leaving 0 bases of the junction unmatched. The CDR3 is made up of 15 amino acids. In germline, CDR1 is LGHNA, CDR2 YSLEER. The CDR3 is CASSQGLAGAYEQYF. In DNA form, the CDR3 reads TGCGCCAGCAGCCAGGGACTAGCGGGGGCCTACGAGCAGTACTTC.

The V gene is TRBV5-1, the J gene TRBJ1-2; TRBD1 matches 8 bases. This CDR3 has 13 residues. With V trimmed by 4 bases and J by 8 bases, 7 bases remained unmatched. Germline CDR1 reads SGHRS; CDR2 reads YFSETQ. The CDR3 DNA sequence: TGCGCCAGCAGCCCAGGGGGCGCGGCGGGCTACACCTTC. It encodes CASSPGGAAGYTF.

The chain joins TRBV3-1 to TRBJ2-2, with D possibly matching TRBD2 (6 bases). V was clipped by 1 base and J by 4 bases, with 10 bases between them. The germline V gene has CDR1 LGHDT and CDR2 YNNKEL (reference sequence). The CDR3 spans 15 residues. CDR3 bases: TGTGCCAGCAGCCAAGGTCTCGGGGGCACCGGGGAGCTGTTTTTT. It codes for CASSQGLGGTGELFF.

This clone was detected once. A much more abundant neighbour one base away suggests this may be a read error. The chain is built from TRBV3-1 and TRBJ1-2; no firm D call. The CDR3 loop spans 15 amino acids. Germline-derived CDR1 and CDR2 are LGHDT and YNNKEL (reference sequence). CDR3 bases: TGTACCAGCAGCCAATCCCCGGGCAGTCTGGCCGGCTACACCTTC. Its translation is CTSSQSPGSLAGYTF.

This clone was recorded at least ten times. This chain joins TRBV20-1 and TRBJ2-5; D unclear. V lost 0 bases to trimming and J lost 3 bases, with 11 bases between them. The length of the CDR3 is 14 residues. Germline CDR1 and CDR2: DFQATT and SNEGSKA (reference sequence). The chain's CDR3 is CSARDREPKETQYF. The CDR3 nucleotides are TGCAGTGCTAGAGATAGAGAGCCCAAAGAGACCCAGTACTTC.

The chain couples TRBV30 to TRBJ1-1, with D hard to call. V was shortened by 1 base and J by 8 bases, with 2 bases between the two germline ends. Per the germline V gene, CDR1 is GTSNPN and CDR2 is SVGIG (reference sequence). The CDR3 totals 9 residues. For the CDR3, the DNA is TGTGCCTGGAGTGCGGAAGCTTTCTTT. It codes for CAWSAEAFF.

In its sample, this clone was seen a few times. An end of the junction differs from the germline gene, which may be a read error. The rearrangement links TRBV7-7 to TRBJ2-5; D not certain. The germline V gene has CDR1 SSHAT and CDR2 FNYEAQ (reference sequence). The CDR3 runs to 11 residues. The CDR3 sequence is CASICQDTQYF. The CDR3 DNA follows: TGTGCTAGCATCTGTCAAGATACCCAGTACTTC.